This entry features one T cell receptor beta chain sequence. Its antigen is still unknown. Base qualities are missing; no much larger clone stands one base away. The immunoSEQ Assay, a bias-controlled multiplex PCR, was used to amplify TCRbeta CDR3 regions from genomic DNA. In the source study's methods: Within the assay, amplification of reference gene primers was used to estimate how many nucleated cells each sample contained. To quantify the absolute abundance of each unique TCRbeta CDR3 rearrangement, sequence reads were collapsed and filtered. For each sample, productive Simpson clonality was calculated as the square root of Simpson's diversity index over productive rearrangements. Drawn from immuneACCESS, this table holds only the in-frame rearrangements with V and J called that TCRdb kept. Clones are partly lost; checked studies trace under half to an unresolved V gene and leave the rest unexplained. V, J and clone size reflect that table, while D and trimming were determined from the DNA. This sample gives under 250,000 clones in total; 86% of them show up just once. The ten largest clones add up to around an eighth of the sample.

This entry is derived from a study of blood T cell repertoires in COVID-19 (TCRdb year 2020). In the study overall: Collaborator samples came from the United States, Italy and Spain and covered acute and convalescent phases of COVID-19. The prospective study material was composed of cDNA or gDNA derived from T cells, B-cell-depleted T cells, or PBMCs. Deeply sampled blood TCRbeta repertoires from subjects exposed to, actively infected with, or recovered from COVID-19 were included in the dataset. The repertoires were released in a freely available public database intended as a resource for research on the immune response to SARS-CoV-2. Samples came from the ongoing ImmuneRACE study (first 160 participants) plus 1,254 subjects from 6 global collaborators. The sample metadata nearly always contained a de-identified subject ID, COVID-19 status, age in years and sex. Where available, HLA class I and class II types were obtained from metadata supplied by the sample provider rather than from assay-based typing.

Findings and caveats that apply to the study as a whole: Clinical and demographic metadata were provided uncurated, with the amount varying by source and participant.

Whole blood was collected in K2EDTA tubes by collaborating institutions according to the institutions' own protocols. For TCRbeta analysis, collaborator samples were shipped as frozen whole blood, as isolated PBMCs, or as DNA extracted from either sample type. The germline V gene provides CDR1 MNHEY and CDR2 SVGEGT. Spanning cysteine to phenylalanine, the CDR3 consists of 15 amino acids. Only the CDR3 DNA stays, 45 bases, in frame from base 1. Germline trimming amounts to 2 bases on V and 6 bases on J, with 0 as the count of junction bases outside the gene matches. The specimen was peripheral blood. This receptor was taken from a man of 80 years or more with acute or convalescent COVID-19. The chain employs TRBV6-2 or TRBV6-3 and TRBJ2-2; 13 central nucleotides agree with TRBD2. The bases are TGTGCCAGCAGTTACGGACTAGCGGGGGCCGGGGAGCTGTTTTTT. Translated, this gives CASSYGLAGAGELFF.